These 17 T cell receptor beta chains were all obtained from the same sample, sequenced in a study of shared clonotypes between healthy human individuals. Selected positively for CCR7 and CD45RO-negative, naive CD8 cells excluded terminally differentiated effector memory CD45RA+ cells. Method: immunoSEQ multiplex PCR; TCRdb's copy keeps in-frame clones and lacks some. This table holds 1.5 million to 2.5 million clones, roughly 94% found once. The sample consisted of naive CD8+ T cells sorted from blood. These TCRs come from a man between 18 and 29 years old in good health.

The J gene is TRBJ2-2, the V gene TRBV9; 9 bases align to TRBD1. This CDR3 has 16 amino acids. V trimming: 4 bases; J trimming: 5 bases; junction bases outside the gene matches: 9. Germline V gives CDR1 SGDLS, CDR2 YYNGEE. The CDR3 reads CASSSGTGLGTGELFF. The CDR3, as DNA: TGTGCCAGCAGCTCGGGGACAGGGTTGGGAACCGGGGAGCTGTTTTTT. Full variable domain (remainder filled in from reference TRBV9 and TRBJ2-2): DSGVTQTPKHLITATGQRVTLRCSPRSGDLSVYWYQQSLDQGLQFLIQYYNGEERAKGNILERFSAQQFPDLHSELNLSSLELGDSALYFCASSSGTGLGTGELFFGEGSRLTVL.

The chain combines TRBV5-6 with TRBJ2-1; a possible D gene is TRBD1 (5 bases). The germline V and J ends were trimmed by 4 bases and 7 bases, with 12 bases remaining between them. Germline V gene lookup returns CDR1 SGHDT and CDR2 YYEEEE. The length of the CDR3 is 13 residues. The CDR3 spells CASSTDIWNEQFF. The CDR3 region has the DNA TGTGCCAGCAGCACGGACATTTGGAATGAGCAGTTCTTC.

The J gene is TRBJ1-2, the V gene TRBV19; D not resolved. The CDR3 length is 14 residues. V lost 2 bases and J 3 bases, leaving 10 bases between the germline ends. In germline, CDR1 is LNHDA, CDR2 SQIVND (reference sequence). The CDR3 bases are TGTGCCAGTAGTATACTTACGGCGGACTATGGCTACACCTTC. This sequence encodes CASSILTADYGYTF. The variable domain in full, completed from reference TRBV19 and TRBJ1-2, reads DGGITQSPKYLFRKEGQNVTLSCEQNLNHDAMYWYRQDPGQGLRLIYYSQIVNDFQKGDIAEGYSVSREKKESFPLTVTSAQKNPTAFYLCASSILTADYGYTFGSGTRLTVV.

This sequence joins TRBV7-9 and TRBJ1-1; D gene unclear. The V end lost 1 base, the J end lost 7 bases, and 7 bases lay between the germline ends. The CDR3 covers 12 residues. Germline lookup yields CDR1 SEHNR and CDR2 FQNEAQ (reference sequence). This chain's CDR3 is CASSLGLFEAFF. CDR3 bases: TGTGCCAGCAGCTTAGGTCTCTTTGAAGCTTTCTTT.

With respect to this clone: The same CDR3 can be traced to other DNA sequences in this sample. This chain joins TRBV9 and TRBJ2-3, with a weak D call TRBD2 (6 bases). Trimming stripped 0 bases from V and 5 bases from J, with 7 bases between. The CDR3 runs to 13 residues. Per germline, CDR1 SGDLS and CDR2 YYNGEE. CDR3 DNA sequence: TGTGCCAGCAGCGTAGGGGGGGAAGATACGCAGTATTTT. Translation: CASSVGGEDTQYF.

The chain recombines TRBV25-1 with TRBJ2-2; D possibly corresponds to TRBD2 (5 bases). CDR3 length equals 17 residues. V shed 0 bases and J shed 7 bases, with 18 bases lying between them. Germline CDR1 MGHDK, CDR2 SYGVNS. CDR3: CASSEYPQRGWGGELFF. The CDR3 DNA is TGTGCCAGCAGTGAATACCCCCAACGGGGTTGGGGCGGGGAGCTGTTTTTT. The complete variable domain, with remaining parts taken from reference TRBV25-1 and TRBJ2-2, reads EADIYQTPRYLVIGTGKKITLECSQTMGHDKMYWYQQDPGMELHLIHYSYGVNSTEKGDLSSESTVSRIRTEHFPLTLESARPSHTSQYLCASSEYPQRGWGGELFFGEGSRLTVL.

The gene calls are TRBV4-1 and TRBJ2-7; unclear D gene. Germline V gene lookup returns CDR1 MGHRA and CDR2 YSYEKL. The CDR3 length is 13 residues. Trimming pared 4 bases from V and 1 base from J, leaving 8 bases between. The CDR3 sequence: CASSLRPSYEQYF. The CDR3 coding sequence is TGCGCCAGCAGCCTCCGCCCTTCCTACGAGCAGTACTTC.

For the CDR3, the DNA is TGTGCCAGCAGCACTACGGGGGGGCGAGAGACCCAGTACTTC. Its protein is CASSTTGGRETQYF. This chain uses TRBV7-9 with TRBJ2-5; 8 bases fit TRBD2. Germline V CDR1 and CDR2: SEHNR, FQNEAQ (reference sequence). CDR3 length: 14 residues. The V and J ends lost 5 bases and 4 bases, in that order; junction bases with no gene match: 6.

The chain has TRBV7-6 and TRBJ2-7, with 10 bases lining up with TRBD1. CDR1 and CDR2 (germline): SGHVS, FNYEAQ. With 5 bases clipped from V and 3 bases from J, the junction kept 10 bases outside the gene matches. The CDR3 is made up of 16 amino acids. CDR3 residues: CASSPGTGDQFYEQYF. The CDR3 DNA sequence: TGTGCCAGCAGCCCCGGGACAGGGGACCAATTCTACGAGCAGTACTTC. The whole variable domain, filled in from reference TRBV7-6 and TRBJ2-7, reads GAGVSQSPRYKVTKRGQDVALRCDPISGHVSLYWYRQALGQGPEFLTYFNYEAQQDKSGLPNDRFSAERPEGSISTLTIQRTEQRDSAMYRCASSPGTGDQFYEQYFGPGTRLTVT.

The chain employs TRBV27 and TRBJ2-3; maybe TRBD2 (5 bases). The germline gives CDR1 MNHEY, CDR2 SMNVEV (reference sequence). There are 14 residues in the CDR3. Trimming removed 8 bases from V and 6 bases from J, with 18 bases in between. The CDR3 DNA reads TGTGCCAGCTGCCGTGGGATGACGGGGGATACGCAGTATTTT. Its protein product is CASCRGMTGDTQYF.

The V and J genes are TRBV19 and TRBJ1-5, with 9 bases aligning to TRBD1. Unmatched junction bases numbered 7, after V lost 5 bases and J lost 5 bases. The CDR3 consists of 15 residues. CDR1 LNHDA and CDR2 SQIVND come from the germline V gene (reference sequence). CDR3 protein: CASSQPGQGDQPQHF. The CDR3 DNA reads as TGTGCCAGTAGTCAGCCGGGACAGGGTGATCAGCCCCAGCATTTT.

Note on this clone: This same CDR3 is encoded by further DNA sequences in the sample. The chain joins TRBV13 to TRBJ2-7; 7 nucleotides line up with TRBD1. CDR1 and CDR2 from the germline V gene are PRHDT and FYEKMQ (reference sequence). CDR3 size: 15 residues. The ends lost 0 bases at V and 1 base at J; junction bases unmatched: 3. The CDR3 nucleotides read TGTGCCAGCAGCTTAGGGGGACAGCTGTCCTACGAGCAGTACTTC. This sequence encodes CASSLGGQLSYEQYF.

Note on this clone: One end of the junction does not line up with germline, which may come from a read error. V gene TRBV29-1 combines with J gene TRBJ2-1; 8 bases line up with TRBD1. This CDR3 is built from 13 residues. CDR1 SQVTM and CDR2 ANQGSEA come from the germline V gene. CDR3 amino acids: CSARDRSINGQFF. The CDR3 DNA reads as TGCAGCGCCCGGGACAGGTCGATCAATGGGCAGTTCTTC.

The chain carries TRBV7-2 and TRBJ2-3; D remains unclear. Germline V gene lookup returns CDR1 SGHTA and CDR2 FQGNSA. Trimming removed 1 base at V and 6 bases at J, with 8 bases between. This CDR3 spans 13 amino acids. CDR3 sequence reads: CASSLVLVDTQYF. The CDR3 region has the DNA TGTGCCAGCAGCTTAGTATTGGTGGATACGCAGTATTTT.

The CDR3 reads CASSHGETQYF. The CDR3 DNA reads as TGTGCCAGCAGCCACGGGGAGACCCAGTACTTC. The rearrangement joins TRBV27 to TRBJ2-5, with D unresolved. Germline lookup yields CDR1 MNHEY and CDR2 SMNVEV (reference sequence). This CDR3 is built from 11 residues. Trimming left V 6 bases short and J 5 bases short, with 7 bases between.

The rearrangement links TRBV14 to TRBJ2-5; D may be TRBD2 (6 bases). CDR3 length: 13 amino acids. CDR1 is SGHDN, CDR2 FVKESK, per germline. Trimming removed 1 base at V and 4 bases at J, with 7 bases between. CDR3 region: CASSQGGGETQYF. The CDR3 nucleotides are TGTGCCAGCAGCCAAGGGGGAGGAGAGACCCAGTACTTC.

The chain combines TRBV6-5 with TRBJ1-2; unclear D gene. CDR1 is MNHEY and CDR2 is SVGAGI in the germline V gene. Trimming stripped 7 bases from V and 3 bases from J, with 6 bases between. This CDR3 spans 11 amino acids. The CDR3 DNA sequence: TGTGCCAGCACCGGCGACTATGGCTACACCTTC. Translated: CASTGDYGYTF.